The sequence of this TCR beta chain was determined in a study of CD4 and CD8 cells across lung adenocarcinoma regions. Localized lung adenocarcinoma, a non-small cell lung cancer, affected the donors. TCRdb reprocessed the PCR reads via MiXCR and lists one record per CDR3 protein. The top ten hold around 14% of the sample, which has around 4,500 distinct CDR3 sequences, around 50% seen once. The CDR3 runs 15 residues. The germline V gene encodes CDR1 SGHAT and CDR2 FQNNGV. Trimming removed 1 base from V and 4 bases from J, with 11 bases in between. The V gene is TRBV11-2, the J gene TRBJ2-1, with D perhaps TRBD2 (5 bases). Sequencing was performed on CD4+ T cells from the margin of a lung tumor. The clonotype comes from a female donor with lung adenocarcinoma. The CD4 and CD8 labels of this study may be unreliable. The CDR3 region has the DNA TGTGCCAGCAGCTTAGGGGAAGCGGAATACAATGAGCAGTTCTTC. Its translation: CASSLGEAEYNEQFF.